Shown below are 24 T cell receptor beta chains from a single sample sequenced in a study of cytomegalovirus exposure and HLA in healthy donors. The PCR used 60 Vbeta and 13 Jbeta primers. Data came from immunoSEQ multiplex PCR; TCRdb stores just in-frame clones and leaves some out. Among 180,000 or so clones listed, approximately 78% were seen once. The sample consisted of PBMCs. These receptors were collected from a woman in her 50s in good health and CMV-seropositive.

This chain links TRBV19 with TRBJ1-3; 7 bases fit TRBD1. The germline V gene has CDR1 LNHDA and CDR2 SQIVND (reference sequence). The CDR3 loop spans 15 amino acids. Unmatched junction bases numbered 2, after V lost 3 bases and J lost 0 bases. This CDR3 reads CASSIRDSSGNTIYF. CDR3 in DNA: TGTGCCAGTAGTATTCGGGACAGCTCTGGAAACACCATATATTTT.

This clone was detected a few times. The genes are TRBV19 and TRBJ2-1; TRBD2 aligns across 11 bases. V lost 4 bases to trimming and J lost 9 bases; unmatched junction nucleotides: 11. Germline V gene lookup returns CDR1 LNHDA and CDR2 SQIVND (reference sequence). The CDR3 length is 16 residues. The CDR3 nucleotides are TGTGCCAGTAGTAGAAGGGGACTAGCGGAGGGAGGTGAGCAGTTCTTC. The encoded protein is CASSRRGLAEGGEQFF.

The chain combines TRBV5-6 with TRBJ1-1; TRBD1 might be the D (6 bases). V shed 7 bases and J shed 4 bases, with 14 bases lying between them. This CDR3 has 13 residues. From germline, CDR1 is SGHDT and CDR2 YYEEEE. The CDR3 protein is CASFRGWGTEAFF. The CDR3 DNA reads as TGTGCCAGCTTTAGGGGGTGGGGCACTGAAGCTTTCTTT.

To note about this clone: A junction boundary mismatches the germline segment, possibly from a read error. The rearrangement links TRBV29-1 to TRBJ2-6; a weak D match, TRBD1 (5 bases). Germline V gives CDR1 SQVTM, CDR2 ANQGSEA. The CDR3 runs 15 residues. The chain's CDR3 is CSSLGQHSGANGLTF. CDR3 bases: TGCAGCTCCCTCGGGCAGCACTCTGGGGCCAACGGCCTGACTTTC.

The genes are TRBV5-1 and TRBJ2-5, with a weak D call TRBD2 (5 bases). From germline, CDR1 is SGHRS and CDR2 YFSETQ. V lost 0 bases to trimming and J lost 7 bases, with 19 bases between them. The CDR3 consists of 16 residues. The CDR3 sequence: CASSLASAATLGTQYF. The CDR3 nucleotides read TGCGCCAGCAGCTTGGCTTCAGCGGCTACCCTCGGGACCCAGTACTTC. Complete variable domain (other parts from reference TRBV5-1 and TRBJ2-5): KAGVTQTPRYLIKTRGQQVTLSCSPISGHRSVSWYQQTPGQGLQFLFEYFSETQRNKGNFPGRFSGRQFSNSRSEMNVSTLELGDSALYLCASSLASAATLGTQYFGPGTRLLVL.

This rearrangement joins TRBV5-7 to TRBJ2-5; tentatively, D is TRBD1 (6 bases). Being an ORF, TRBV5-7 has a function that is uncertain. This CDR3 is 13 amino acids long. Trimming cost V 4 bases and J 2 bases, with 9 bases left between them. CDR3 DNA sequence: TGTGCCAGCAGCCCGGACAGTCAAGAGACCCAGTACTTC. This translates into CASSPDSQETQYF.

About this clone itself: At one boundary the junction diverges from the germline segment, which might be a read error. The V gene is TRBV27, the J gene TRBJ2-5, with D perhaps TRBD1 (5 bases). CDR3 length: 16 amino acids. CDR1 and CDR2 from the germline V gene are MNHEY and SMNVEV (reference sequence). The CDR3 reads CAGSSLPRQGARTQYF. CDR3 DNA sequence: TGTGCCGGCAGTTCCCTCCCACGCCAGGGCGCGAGGACCCAGTACTTC.

This clone was seen just once. The rearrangement uses TRBV6-6 and TRBJ1-5, with D unresolved. CDR1 is MNHNY, CDR2 SVGAGI, per germline (reference sequence). This CDR3 contains 13 residues. V was pared by 0 bases and J by 13 bases, with 13 bases between. The CDR3 is CASSYSGQPTQHF. The CDR3 coding sequence is TGTGCCAGCAGTTACTCGGGCCAACCGACGCAGCATTTT.

This sequence joins TRBV5-1 and TRBJ1-5; weak D call: TRBD1 (5 bases). The CDR3 loop spans 16 amino acids. Germline V gene sequence: CDR1 SGHRS, CDR2 YFSETQ. Trimming cost V 2 bases and J 2 bases, with 14 bases left between them. This CDR3 is CASSFKPRAGNQPQHF. The DNA for the CDR3 is TGCGCCAGCAGCTTCAAACCCAGGGCCGGCAATCAGCCCCAGCATTTT.

The V and J genes are TRBV28 and TRBJ1-4, with 8 bases lining up with TRBD1. CDR3 length equals 14 residues. From germline, CDR1 is MDHEN and CDR2 SYDVKM. J was trimmed by 4 bases and V by 7 bases; bases with no gene match: 5. The CDR3 reads CASTSGGINEKLFF. The CDR3 DNA is TGTGCCAGCACCTCAGGGGGCATTAATGAAAAACTGTTTTTT.

The rearrangement links TRBV28 to TRBJ2-3, with unresolved D. Germline assignment: CDR1 MDHEN and CDR2 SYDVKM. The CDR3 consists of 12 residues. Trimming removed 6 bases from V and 0 bases from J, with 4 bases in between. The CDR3, as DNA: TGTGCCAGCAGAGCGAGCACAGATACGCAGTATTTT. Translated: CASRASTDTQYF.

This sequence joins TRBV7-3 and TRBJ2-3; 8 nucleotides agree with TRBD2. With V trimmed by 5 bases and J by 4 bases, 8 bases remained unmatched. In germline, CDR1 is SGHTA, CDR2 FQGTGA. The CDR3 has 15 amino acids. CDR3 protein: CASSPGLEVSDTQYF. CDR3 sequence (DNA): TGTGCCAGCAGCCCGGGACTAGAGGTCTCAGATACGCAGTATTTT. The complete variable domain, with remaining parts taken from reference TRBV7-3 and TRBJ2-3, reads GAGVSQTPSNKVTEKGKYVELRCDPISGHTALYWYRQSLGQGPEFLIYFQGTGAADDSGLPNDRFFAVRPEGSVSTLKIQRTERGDSAVYLCASSPGLEVSDTQYFGPGTRLTVL.

The V gene is TRBV29-1, the J gene TRBJ2-5, with TRBD1 matching over 10 bases. V trimming: 6 bases; J trimming: 5 bases; junction bases outside the gene matches: 6. Germline CDR1 reads SQVTM; CDR2 reads ANQGSEA. This CDR3 region has 13 residues. The CDR3 loop is CSVRTGGHETQYF. The CDR3 region has the DNA TGCAGCGTCCGGACAGGGGGGCATGAGACCCAGTACTTC.

In nucleotides, the CDR3 is TGTGCCAGCACGAGTTGGGACAGGGGAACCTACGAGCAGTACTTC. This encodes CASTSWDRGTYEQYF. The J gene is TRBJ2-7, the V gene TRBV6-1, with 10 nucleotides matching TRBD1. Germline V gene sequence: CDR1 MNHNS, CDR2 SASEGT. The CDR3 has 15 residues. The V gene end was trimmed by 7 bases and the J gene end by 2 bases; junction bases not matched to a gene: 8.

This clone has a single count. V and J are TRBV6-5 and TRBJ2-3; D uncertain. This CDR3 spans 14 amino acids. CDR1 MNHEY and CDR2 SVGAGI come from the germline V gene. Trimming cost V 1 base and J 4 bases, with 9 bases left between them. In DNA, the CDR3 is TGTGCCAGCAGTTACTACTCGCCCCCAGATACGCAGTATTTT. Its translation: CASSYYSPPDTQYF.

This clone came up once. This chain uses TRBV7-9 with TRBJ2-2; TRBD1 agrees at 8 bases. After removal of 3 bases from V and 6 bases from J, the junction contained 3 bases not matched to a gene. This CDR3 region has 14 residues. Germline CDR1 is SEHNR and CDR2 is FQNEAQ (reference sequence). CDR3 in DNA: TGTGCCAGCAGCTTCAGGACAGGGTCCGGGGAGCTGTTTTTT. This translates into CASSFRTGSGELFF.

This sequence joins TRBV7-8 and TRBJ2-1; TRBD2 aligns across 14 bases. The CDR3 runs 17 residues. J lost 5 bases, V lost 6 bases, and 9 bases had no gene match. From germline, CDR1 is SGHVS and CDR2 FQNEAQ. CDR3 sequence: CASRFTSTSGGDNEQFF. The CDR3 nucleotides read TGTGCCAGCAGGTTTACCTCGACTAGCGGGGGGGACAATGAGCAGTTCTTC.

The genes are TRBV28 and TRBJ2-2; D uncertain. Trimming left V 6 bases short and J 0 bases short, with 8 bases between. Germline-derived CDR1 and CDR2 are MDHEN and SYDVKM. There are 14 residues in the CDR3. CDR3 nucleotides: TGTGCCAGCAGCCTGAGGACGAACACCGGGGAGCTGTTTTTT. Translated, it gives CASSLRTNTGELFF.

The chain uses TRBV19 and TRBJ2-1; TRBD2 matches 9 bases. The germline gives CDR1 LNHDA, CDR2 SQIVND (reference sequence). V was pared by 1 base and J by 6 bases, with 10 bases of the junction left unmatched. The CDR3 spans 17 residues. The CDR3 DNA follows: TGTGCCAGTAGTATAGCGGGTTTAGCGGGAGACTCCAATGAGCAGTTCTTC. It yields the protein CASSIAGLAGDSNEQFF.

This sequence joins TRBV28 and TRBJ2-7; D may be TRBD2 (5 bases). The CDR3 sequence is 15 residues long. The V gene's germline CDR1 is MDHEN and CDR2 SYDVKM. Trimming left V 5 bases short and J 0 bases short, with 14 bases between. In DNA form, the CDR3 reads TGTGCCAGCAGTCCTCGGCGACTATACTCCTACGAGCAGTACTTC. Translating gives CASSPRRLYSYEQYF.

A few counts support this clone. The CDR3, as DNA: TGTGCCAGTAACCGGGAGGGCCGGCACAATGAGCAGTTCTTC. Its translation is CASNREGRHNEQFF. This chain joins TRBV19 and TRBJ2-1, with 8 bases identical to TRBD2. With V trimmed by 7 bases and J by 5 bases, 7 bases remained unmatched. This CDR3 is built from 14 residues. Germline CDR1 is LNHDA and CDR2 is SQIVND (reference sequence).

J is TRBJ2-3 and V is TRBV19; 9 bases line up with TRBD1. The CDR3 totals 15 residues. Germline CDR1 and CDR2: LNHDA and SQIVND (reference sequence). The J segment lost 7 bases and the V segment lost 7 bases, leaving 12 bases of the junction unmatched. For the CDR3, the DNA is TGTGCCAGTACCCTGGGACAGGGCAGGGGCAATACGCAGTATTTT. Its protein is CASTLGQGRGNTQYF.

This sequence joins TRBV4-2 and TRBJ2-4; D gene unclear. Germline CDR1 and CDR2: LGHNA and YNFKEQ. V was trimmed by 5 bases and J by 0 bases, leaving 14 bases between them. The CDR3 extends over 16 amino acids. CDR3 DNA: TGTGCCAGCAGCGCTCCGGAGACCCTAGCCAAAAACATTCAGTACTTC. Its translation is CASSAPETLAKNIQYF.

This clone was recorded only once. The sample carries other DNA sequences with the same CDR3. The chain recombines TRBV27 with TRBJ2-7; TRBD1 matches 10 bases. CDR3 length equals 14 residues. In germline, CDR1 is MNHEY, CDR2 SMNVEV (reference sequence). V dropped 6 bases and J dropped 1; count of bases not matched to a gene: 3. The CDR3 nucleotides are TGTGCCAGCAGCCGGGACAGGGGATCCTACGAGCAGTACTTC. Amino acids: CASSRDRGSYEQYF.